This T cell receptor (beta chain) was sequenced in a study of T cell repertoires in cytomegalovirus infection. Broader study findings: In two of eight donors, the top clonotype was HLA-C-restricted CMV-specific.

This clonotype was seen only a few times. Antigen unknown. From the reads, TCRdb called clonotypes with MiXCR, one entry per CDR3 protein. Of 550,000 to 700,000 distinct CDR3 sequences listed, approximately 40% are singletons. J lost 0 bases, V lost 4 bases, and 10 bases had no gene match. Per the germline V gene, CDR1 is SGHTA and CDR2 is FQGNSA. The CDR3 is made up of 18 amino acids. Sequenced material: cultured PBMCs, taken from culture after CMV antigen stimulation. The chain uses TRBV7-2 and TRBJ2-3; 10 bases match TRBD2. The clonotype was recovered from a human donor in good health (CMV status not recorded). Some clones in this sample may be carry-over from other donors' samples. The CDR3 is CASSSVRTSGSSTDTQYF. CDR3 nucleotides: TGTGCCAGCAGCTCAGTACGGACTAGCGGTTCTAGCACAGATACGCAGTATTTT.